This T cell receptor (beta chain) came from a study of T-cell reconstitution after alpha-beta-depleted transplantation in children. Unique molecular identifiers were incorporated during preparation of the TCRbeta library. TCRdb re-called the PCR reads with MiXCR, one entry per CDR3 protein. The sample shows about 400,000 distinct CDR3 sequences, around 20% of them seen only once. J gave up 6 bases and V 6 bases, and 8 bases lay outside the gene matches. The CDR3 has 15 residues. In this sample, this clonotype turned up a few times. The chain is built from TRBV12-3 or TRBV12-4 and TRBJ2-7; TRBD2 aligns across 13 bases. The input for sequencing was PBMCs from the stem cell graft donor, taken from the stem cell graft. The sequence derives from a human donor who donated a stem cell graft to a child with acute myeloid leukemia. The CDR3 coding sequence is TGTGCCAGCAGGAAACTAGCGGGAGGGTATATCGAGCAGTACTTC. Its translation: CASRKLAGGYIEQYF.